Listed below are T cell receptor beta chains from one sample, sequenced in a study of blood T cell repertoires in COVID-19. The repertoire was sequenced with immunoSEQ multiplex PCR; TCRdb's copy has only in-frame clones and lacks some. The sample has under 50,000 clones, around 90% seen once. The material sequenced was peripheral blood. These receptors came from a man in his sixties with COVID-19, enrolled during active disease. Each CDR3 is given with its conserved first and last residue. The order of the fields is CDR3 protein, V gene, D gene. The D gene is left open where the match is weak.

CDR3: CASSSPGETTYEQYF; V: TRBV19; D: -
CDR3: CASSTSPTEATNEKLFF; V: TRBV5-5; D: -
CDR3: CAISESQNYEQYF; V: TRBV10-3; D: -
CDR3: CATSEGPGQTWNTGELFF; V: TRBV24-1; D: -
CDR3: CASSFWQGNEKLFF; V: TRBV27; D: -
CDR3: CASSAGTGRYNEQFF; V: TRBV5-8; D: TRBD1
CDR3: CASSLAVLASTDTQYF; V: TRBV5-1; D: -
CDR3: CSGWRGANTEAFF; V: TRBV29-1; D: -
CDR3: CASSLRTEDQPQHF; V: TRBV11-2; D: -
CDR3: CASNQREVNSPLHF; V: TRBV19; D: -
CDR3: CATQSLNEKLFF; V: TRBV28; D: -
CDR3: CASSLDSYEQYF; V: TRBV28; D: -
CDR3: CASTGLNEKLFF; V: TRBV28; D: -
CDR3: CASSEGGNTEAFF; V: TRBV6-1; D: -
CDR3: CASSAGTGPYYGYTF; V: TRBV5-4; D: TRBD1
CDR3: CALPTGRYGYTF; V: TRBV30; D: -
CDR3: CATSDFPDRGSYEQYF; V: TRBV24-1; D: -
CDR3: CASSSTGGDEQYF; V: TRBV6-5; D: TRBD1
CDR3: CASSSTGEYEQYF; V: TRBV7-2; D: TRBD1
CDR3: CASSVAIGGVEMNTEAFF; V: TRBV6-1; D: -
CDR3: CATSDRLRTGTGELFF; V: TRBV24-1; D: TRBD1
CDR3: CASSYSMRRGEQFF; V: TRBV6-5; D: -
CDR3: CASSVDRGPLGYTF; V: TRBV7-9; D: TRBD1
CDR3: CASSEGQGEPQHF; V: TRBV2; D: TRBD1
CDR3: CASSLVGEQYF; V: TRBV7-9; D: -